The following is a TCR beta chain sequence with its context. Per germline, CDR1 SGHTS and CDR2 YDEGEE. CDR3 length: 13 amino acids. V was cut by 4 bases and J by 12 bases, with 19 bases left in between. This sample is drawn from a study of blood T cells in healthy people across ages. For the second PCR, which ran for roughly 6 to 12 cycles, a sample-barcoded 5' primer and a J-beta primer mix were used. The authors tagged each cDNA molecule using a template-switch adaptor with 12 random nucleotides. MiXCR, applied by TCRdb to the 5' RACE reads, yields one record per CDR3 protein. The table has approximately 1,700,000 distinct CDR3 sequences, approximately 40% seen once; the top ten hold more than 20%.

The receptor's source is a human donor in good health. Sample: blood. The chain employs TRBV5-8 and TRBJ1-1; D unresolved. The CDR3 DNA sequence: TGTGCCAGCAGCAACTTCCGGCGCACGACGACTTTCTTT. Protein product: CASSNFRRTTTFF.